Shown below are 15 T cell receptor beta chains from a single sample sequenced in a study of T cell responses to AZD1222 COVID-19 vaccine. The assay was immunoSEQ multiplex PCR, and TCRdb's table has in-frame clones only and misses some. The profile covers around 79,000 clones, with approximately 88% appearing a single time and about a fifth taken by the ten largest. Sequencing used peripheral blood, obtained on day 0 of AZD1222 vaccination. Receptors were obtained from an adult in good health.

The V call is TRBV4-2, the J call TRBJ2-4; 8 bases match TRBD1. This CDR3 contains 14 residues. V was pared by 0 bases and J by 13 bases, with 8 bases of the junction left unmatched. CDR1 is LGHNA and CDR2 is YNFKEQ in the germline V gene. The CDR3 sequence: CASSQETGAKHQYF. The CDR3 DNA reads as TGTGCCAGCAGCCAAGAGACAGGGGCCAAACACCAGTACTTC.

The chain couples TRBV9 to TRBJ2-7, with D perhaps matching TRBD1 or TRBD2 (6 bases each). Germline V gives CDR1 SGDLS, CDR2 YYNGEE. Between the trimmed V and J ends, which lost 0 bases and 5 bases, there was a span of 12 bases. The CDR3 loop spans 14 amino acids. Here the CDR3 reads CASSVDPGANEQYF. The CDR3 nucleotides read TGTGCCAGCAGCGTAGACCCGGGGGCTAACGAGCAGTACTTC. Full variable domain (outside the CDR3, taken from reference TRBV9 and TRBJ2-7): DSGVTQTPKHLITATGQRVTLRCSPRSGDLSVYWYQQSLDQGLQFLIQYYNGEERAKGNILERFSAQQFPDLHSELNLSSLELGDSALYFCASSVDPGANEQYFGPGTRLTVT.

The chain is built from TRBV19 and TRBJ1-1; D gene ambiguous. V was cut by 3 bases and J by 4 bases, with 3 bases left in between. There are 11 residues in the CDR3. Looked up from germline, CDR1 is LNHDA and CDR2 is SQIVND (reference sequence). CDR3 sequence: CASSMATEAFF. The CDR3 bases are TGTGCCAGTAGTATGGCCACTGAAGCTTTCTTT.

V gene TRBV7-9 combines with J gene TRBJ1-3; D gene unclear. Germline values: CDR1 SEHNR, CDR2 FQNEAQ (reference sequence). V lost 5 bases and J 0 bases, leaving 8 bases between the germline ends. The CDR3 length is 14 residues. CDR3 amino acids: CASSPTGSGNTIYF. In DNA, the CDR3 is TGTGCCAGCAGCCCCACGGGCTCTGGAAACACCATATATTTT.

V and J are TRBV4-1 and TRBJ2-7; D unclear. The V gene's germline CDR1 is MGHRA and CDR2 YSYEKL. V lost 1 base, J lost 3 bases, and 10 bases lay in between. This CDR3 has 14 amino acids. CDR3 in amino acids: CASSQGALDYEQYF. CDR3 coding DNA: TGCGCCAGCAGCCAAGGGGCTTTGGACTACGAGCAGTACTTC.

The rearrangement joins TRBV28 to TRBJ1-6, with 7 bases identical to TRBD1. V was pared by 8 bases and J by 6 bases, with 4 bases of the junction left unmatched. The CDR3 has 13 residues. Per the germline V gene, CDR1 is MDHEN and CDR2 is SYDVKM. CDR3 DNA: TGTGCCAGCTGTCAGGGGGGTAATTCACCCCTCCACTTT. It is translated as CASCQGGNSPLHF.

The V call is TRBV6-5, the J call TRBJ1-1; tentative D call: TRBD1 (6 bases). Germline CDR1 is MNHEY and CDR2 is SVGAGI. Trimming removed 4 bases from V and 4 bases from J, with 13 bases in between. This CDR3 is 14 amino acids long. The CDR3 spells CASSWGHLGTEAFF. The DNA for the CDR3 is TGTGCCAGCAGTTGGGGACATTTAGGCACTGAAGCTTTCTTT.

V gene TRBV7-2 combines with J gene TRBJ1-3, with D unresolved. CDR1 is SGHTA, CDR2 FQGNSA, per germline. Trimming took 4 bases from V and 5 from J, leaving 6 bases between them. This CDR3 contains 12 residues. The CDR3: CASSSGRNTIYF. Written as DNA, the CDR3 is TGTGCCAGCAGCTCTGGGAGAAACACCATATATTTT.

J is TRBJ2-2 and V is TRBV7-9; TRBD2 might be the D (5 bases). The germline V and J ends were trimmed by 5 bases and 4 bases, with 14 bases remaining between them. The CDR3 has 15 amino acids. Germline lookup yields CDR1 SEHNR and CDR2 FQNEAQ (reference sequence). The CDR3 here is CASSPWGAPTGELFF. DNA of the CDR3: TGTGCCAGCAGCCCCTGGGGAGCCCCCACCGGGGAGCTGTTTTTT.

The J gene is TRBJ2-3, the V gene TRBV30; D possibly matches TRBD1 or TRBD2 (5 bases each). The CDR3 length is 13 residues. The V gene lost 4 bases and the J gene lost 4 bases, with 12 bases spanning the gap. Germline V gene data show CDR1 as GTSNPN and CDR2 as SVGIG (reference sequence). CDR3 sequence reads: CAWTGRLPDTQYF. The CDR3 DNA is TGTGCCTGGACAGGGAGACTGCCAGATACGCAGTATTTT. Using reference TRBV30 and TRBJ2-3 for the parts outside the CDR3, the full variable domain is SQTIHQWPATLVQPVGSPLSLECTVEGTSNPNLYWYRQAAGRGLQLLFYSVGIGQISSEVPQNLSASRPQDRQFILSSKKLLLSDSGFYLCAWTGRLPDTQYFGPGTRLTVL.

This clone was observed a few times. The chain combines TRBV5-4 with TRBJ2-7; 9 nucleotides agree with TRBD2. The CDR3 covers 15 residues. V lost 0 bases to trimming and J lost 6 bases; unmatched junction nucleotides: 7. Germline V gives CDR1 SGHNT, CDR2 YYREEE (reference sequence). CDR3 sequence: CASSLAAGGPVEQYF. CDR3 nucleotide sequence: TGTGCCAGCAGCTTGGCGGCGGGAGGGCCGGTCGAGCAGTACTTC.

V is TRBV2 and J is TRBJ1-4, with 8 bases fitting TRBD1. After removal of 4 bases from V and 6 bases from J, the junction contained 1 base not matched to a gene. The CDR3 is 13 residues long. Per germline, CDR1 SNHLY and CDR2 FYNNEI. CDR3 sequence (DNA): TGTGCCAGCAGTGTGGACAGGGATGAAAAACTGTTTTTT. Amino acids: CASSVDRDEKLFF.

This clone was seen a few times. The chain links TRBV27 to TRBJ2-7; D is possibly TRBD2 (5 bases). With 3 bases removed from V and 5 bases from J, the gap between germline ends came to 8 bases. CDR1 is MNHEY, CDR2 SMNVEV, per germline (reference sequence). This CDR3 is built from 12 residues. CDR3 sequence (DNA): TGTGCCAGCAGTTTTAACGGGGACGAGCAGTACTTC. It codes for CASSFNGDEQYF.

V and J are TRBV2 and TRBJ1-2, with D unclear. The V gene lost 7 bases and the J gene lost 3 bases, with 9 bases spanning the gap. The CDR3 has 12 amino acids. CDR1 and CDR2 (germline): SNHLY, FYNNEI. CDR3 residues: CASKVRYYGYTF. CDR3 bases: TGTGCCAGCAAGGTCAGATACTATGGCTACACCTTC.

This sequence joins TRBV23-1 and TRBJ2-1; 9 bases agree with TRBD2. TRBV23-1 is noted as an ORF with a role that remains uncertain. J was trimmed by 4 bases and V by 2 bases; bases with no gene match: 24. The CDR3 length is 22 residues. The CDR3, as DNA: TGCGCCAGCAGTCAAGTTGCAGGGGATCAGCGGGGGGCGCCGCCTTGTTACAATGAGCAGTTCTTC. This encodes CASSQVAGDQRGAPPCYNEQFF.